Here is one T cell receptor beta chain with its context. In the PCR, 60 Vbeta and 13 Jbeta primers were used. Clones were read by immunoSEQ multiplex PCR, and TCRdb kept only the in-frame ones, dropping some. This table has approximately 180,000 clones, 75% appearing once. These data come from a study of cytomegalovirus exposure and HLA in healthy donors. Germline lookup yields CDR1 SGHNT and CDR2 YENEEA. This CDR3 comprises 12 residues. The V and J ends lost 5 bases and 4 bases respectively, with 8 bases between them. Specimen: PBMCs. The chain carries TRBV11-3 and TRBJ2-5; D is unresolved. This receptor was obtained from a male donor in good health and CMV-seronegative. As DNA, the CDR3 is TGTGCCAGCAGCCGAGCAGGAGAGACCCAGTACTTC. Translated, it gives CASSRAGETQYF.